The T cell receptor beta chain under discussion was sequenced for a study of blood T cell repertoires in COVID-19. Across the study: Researchers got acute and convalescent COVID-19 samples from the United States, Italy and Spain. T cells, B-cell-depleted T cells, or PBMCs provided the cDNA or gDNA that served as material.

TCRdb's copy holds only in-frame clones and misses some; the assay was immunoSEQ multiplex PCR. This sample has some 100,000 clones, with around 85% found just once. The V gene end was trimmed by 6 bases and the J gene end by 4 bases; junction bases not matched to a gene: 7. CDR1 is SNHLY, CDR2 FYNNEI, per germline. The CDR3 sequence is 15 residues long. Turning to this clone: Different DNA sequences within this sample yield the same CDR3.

The source material was peripheral blood. The rearrangement joins TRBV2 to TRBJ2-3, with 10 bases matching TRBD2. This clonotype was sampled from a woman aged 70 to 79 with active or convalescent COVID-19. In nucleotides, the CDR3 is TGTGCCAGCAGAAAAGCGGGAGGGCCCGCAGATACGCAGTATTTT. Amino acids: CASRKAGGPADTQYF.